The source of this TCR beta chain is a study of T cell responses to AZD1222 COVID-19 vaccine. Study conclusions and caveats: Repertoire sampling was restricted to post-peak T cell response timepoints.

In the case of this clone: Its target is unknown.

Clones were sequenced by immunoSEQ multiplex PCR, and TCRdb holds only the in-frame ones, with some missing. The table has approximately 90,000 clones, roughly 85% seen once; the top ten hold more than 7%. The TCR sequence derives from an adult in good health. Sequencing used peripheral blood, obtained on day 0 of AZD1222 vaccination.

The CDR3 DNA sequence: TGTGCCAGTAGTCCGTGGACAGGGACCCACGAGCAGTACTTC. The encoded protein is CASSPWTGTHEQYF. This chain links TRBV19 with TRBJ2-7; 8 bases align to TRBD1. Germline trimming cut 5 bases from V and 5 bases from J; bases unmatched to any gene: 8. Germline V gene data show CDR1 as LNHDA and CDR2 as SQIVND (reference sequence). The CDR3 spans 14 residues.